The 11 T cell receptor beta chains listed next were all sequenced from one sample in a study of T cells in women clearing cervical HPV infection. Clones were sequenced by immunoSEQ multiplex PCR, and TCRdb holds only the in-frame ones, with some missing. The sample table sets out around 31,000 clones. The sequencing input was blood buffy coat. These receptors were obtained from a woman between 18 and 70 years old with a cervical HPV16 infection that either progressed to CIN3+ or cleared (not recorded which).

As concerns this clone: The read falls 3 residues short of the CDR3 end, and the missing part is taken from the germline J gene. This sequence joins TRBV30 and TRBJ2-2, with D perhaps matching TRBD2 (6 bases). The length of the CDR3 is 15 residues. Deletions cut 0 bases from V and 7 bases from J, with 15 bases between. CDR1 and CDR2 (germline): GTSNPN, SVGIG (reference sequence). The CDR3 sequence: CAWSVLSSEIGELFF. Incomplete CDR3 DNA: TGTGCCTGGAGTGTCCTTTCTAGCGAAATCGGGGAG.

Comments on this clone: Read sequence stops 3 residues before the CDR3 end, and the germline J gene provides the missing end. The chain combines TRBV7-2 with TRBJ1-2; tentatively, D is TRBD1 (5 bases). This CDR3 region has 14 residues. Germline values: CDR1 SGHTA, CDR2 FQGNSA. The CDR3: CASSPLGLLYGYTF. The sequenced part of the CDR3 DNA is TGTGCCAGCAGCCCGCTGGGACTACTCTACGGG.

A remark on this clone: From the germline J gene comes the end of the CDR3, since the read stops 3 residues before it. At the DNA level, this CDR3 is encoded by other sequences in the same sample as well. This chain uses TRBV2 with TRBJ1-3, with 9 bases identical to TRBD1. Trimming cost V 6 bases and J 0 bases; bases outside gene matches: 9. This CDR3 contains 17 residues. Germline V gives CDR1 SNHLY, CDR2 FYNNEI. CDR3 in amino acids: CASSRSGDRDSGNTIYF. The covered CDR3 bases are TGTGCCAGCAGCAGAAGCGGGGACAGGGACTCTGGAAACACC.

For this clone: From the germline J gene comes the end of the CDR3, since the read stops 3 residues before it. The chain links TRBV19 to TRBJ2-4; D possibly corresponds to TRBD2 (5 bases). Looked up from germline, CDR1 is LNHDA and CDR2 is SQIVND (reference sequence). This CDR3 region has 14 residues. Incomplete CDR3 DNA: TGTGCCAGTAGTCCTAGGACGGGGAACTATGGT. Translated: CASSPRTGNYG. The full-length CDR3 reads as CASSPRTGNYGQYF.

The sequenced part of the CDR3 DNA is TGTGCCACCAGTACTAGCGTCAATTTTTACAATGAG. Residues: CATSTSVNFYNE. The entire CDR3 reads CATSTSVNFYNEQFF. This chain joins TRBV24-1 and TRBJ2-1, with 7 nucleotides matching TRBD2. Read sequence stops 3 residues before the CDR3 end, and the germline J gene provides the missing end. The germline V gene encodes CDR1 KGHDR and CDR2 SFDVKD. The V gene end was trimmed by 6 bases and the J gene end by 4 bases; junction bases not matched to a gene: 8. The CDR3 loop spans 15 amino acids.

With respect to this clone: The read terminates 3 residues before the CDR3 end, so the remaining end is supplied by the germline J gene. The V gene is TRBV5-1, the J gene TRBJ2-3; 10 nucleotides match TRBD2. Germline values: CDR1 SGHRS, CDR2 YFSETQ. This CDR3 region has 16 residues. The CDR3 here is CASSSPGLAYQETQYF. The covered CDR3 bases are TGCGCCAGCAGCTCACCGGGACTAGCGTATCAAGAGACG.

For this clone: The read ends 3 residues shy of where the CDR3 ends; the end is completed using the germline J gene. The V call is TRBV19, the J call TRBJ1-2, with D possibly being TRBD1 (5 bases). Trimming left V 6 bases short and J 1 base short, with 12 bases between. The CDR3 sequence is 14 residues long. Germline lookup yields CDR1 LNHDA and CDR2 SQIVND (reference sequence). The CDR3 spells CASRRPGSNYGYTF. CDR3 DNA, as far as it was read: TGTGCCAGTAGGAGGCCAGGGAGTAACTATGGC.

With respect to this clone: The read halts 3 residues ahead of the CDR3 end, with the missing end drawn from the germline J gene. The J gene is TRBJ2-3, the V gene TRBV5-1, with D uncertain. Trimming shortened V by 2 bases and J by 2 bases, and 9 bases separated the two germline ends. Germline V gene sequence: CDR1 SGHRS, CDR2 YFSETQ. The CDR3 is 14 residues long. The part of the CDR3 DNA that was read is TGCGCCAGCAGCTTAGGGCAGAACACAGATACG. Its translation: CASSLGQNTDT. The entire CDR3 reads CASSLGQNTDTQYF.

Comments on this clone: The read falls 3 residues short of the CDR3 end, and the missing part is taken from the germline J gene. The chain combines TRBV28 with TRBJ2-5; 10 bases fit TRBD2. CDR1 is MDHEN and CDR2 is SYDVKM in the germline V gene. J lost 1 base, V lost 10 bases, and 9 bases had no gene match. The CDR3 runs 15 residues. CDR3 sequence reads: CATAGSGGAQETQYF. The sequenced CDR3 bases are TGTGCCACCGCCGGGAGCGGGGGGGCCCAAGAGACC.

In the case of this clone: The CDR3 extends 3 residues past the end of the read, so its final part is completed from the germline J gene. V gene TRBV19 combines with J gene TRBJ1-1; no clear D gene. This CDR3 is built from 12 residues. Trimming pared 5 bases from V and 4 bases from J, leaving 8 bases between. The germline CDR1 and CDR2 sequences are LNHDA and SQIVND (reference sequence). The CDR3 loop is CASSSRGTEAFF. The covered CDR3 bases are TGTGCCAGTAGTTCACGGGGCACTGAA.

The CDR3 loop reads CASSRDRGDYEQYF. CDR3 bases read: TGTGCCAGCAGCCGCGACAGGGGGGACTACGAG. The V gene is TRBV7-2, the J gene TRBJ2-7; TRBD1 matches 9 bases. The CDR3 goes on 3 residues after the read ends, and that part is filled in from the germline J gene. After removal of 5 bases from V and 3 bases from J, the junction contained 5 bases not matched to a gene. Germline CDR1 is SGHTA and CDR2 is FQGNSA. The CDR3 runs 14 residues.